This passage covers 29 T cell receptor beta chains from one sample sequenced in a study of regulatory T cells in long-lasting Graves disease. Documented time point: newly diagnosed GD, antithyroid drugs for less than 3 months. Isolated PBMC RNA provided the starting material for the TCR library. CDR3-region Arm-PCR and iRepertoire HTBI primers produced the TCR beta libraries. TCRdb reprocessed the multiplex PCR reads with MiXCR, giving one entry per CDR3 protein. The sample includes about 470,000 distinct CDR3 sequences, 15% of them seen just once. These data were likewise used in another study, on T cells in Graves' hyperthyroidism and ophthalmopathy.

Sequenced material: peripheral blood mononuclear cells (PBMCs), taken at new diagnosis, from a patient treated with antithyroid drugs. These receptor sequences come from a woman in her thirties with Graves disease.

This clonotype was seen more than once but under ten times. V is TRBV6-2 or TRBV6-3 and J is TRBJ1-5, with unresolved D. The CDR3 consists of 12 residues. Trimming took 5 bases from V and 7 from J, leaving 9 bases between them. Germline values: CDR1 MNHEY, CDR2 SVGEGT. Written as DNA, the CDR3 is TGTGCCAGCAGTGAACTAGTCCAGCCCCAGCATTTT. It specifies CASSELVQPQHF.

This clonotype was observed many times. This chain joins TRBV5-1 and TRBJ1-2; D not resolved. V shed 7 bases and J shed 1 base, with 5 bases lying between them. This CDR3 contains 11 residues. The germline V gene has CDR1 SGHRS and CDR2 YFSETQ. The CDR3 DNA follows: TGCGCCAGCGGCGATAACTATGGCTACACCTTC. This sequence encodes CASGDNYGYTF.

The rearrangement uses TRBV5-1 and TRBJ2-1, with unresolved D. The CDR3 extends over 13 amino acids. CDR1 is SGHRS, CDR2 YFSETQ, per germline. Trimming left V 2 bases short and J 4 bases short, with 7 bases between. CDR3 region: CASSLPTYNEQFF. CDR3 nucleotide sequence: TGCGCCAGCAGCTTACCGACTTACAATGAGCAGTTCTTC.

The chain recombines TRBV9 with TRBJ2-2; 9 bases align to TRBD2. The CDR3 runs 17 residues. The J segment lost 5 bases and the V segment lost 0 bases, leaving 8 bases of the junction unmatched. Germline V gene sequence: CDR1 SGDLS, CDR2 YYNGEE. Written as DNA, the CDR3 is TGTGCCAGCAGCGTAGCCATTAGCGGGAGCGGAACCGGGGAGCTGTTTTTT. This encodes CASSVAISGSGTGELFF.

The V and J genes are TRBV5-6 and TRBJ2-3, with 11 bases identical to TRBD2. Germline V CDR1 and CDR2: SGHDT, YYEEEE. CDR3 length: 16 amino acids. V shed 4 bases, J shed 1 base, and the junction held 5 bases outside the gene matches. Here the CDR3 reads CASSRGLAEGTDTQYF. In DNA, the CDR3 is TGTGCCAGCAGCAGGGGACTAGCGGAGGGCACAGATACGCAGTATTTT.

A few counts support this clonotype. The chain recombines TRBV2 with TRBJ1-1, with D perhaps matching TRBD1 (5 bases). This CDR3 has 12 residues. Germline loops: CDR1 SNHLY, CDR2 FYNNEI. V was shortened by 10 bases and J by 7 bases, with 16 bases between the two germline ends. CDR3 DNA sequence: TGTGCCAACACGAAGGGGTGGGGTGAAGCTTTCTTT. Protein product: CANTKGWGEAFF.

The DNA of the CDR3 is TGTGCCAGCAGCTTAGAGGGGGAGGGCCCGAGAGCCAAAAACATTCAGTACTTC. Translating gives CASSLEGEGPRAKNIQYF. V and J are TRBV13 and TRBJ2-4; maybe TRBD2 (7 bases). V was trimmed by 1 base and J by 0 bases, leaving 16 bases between them. The CDR3 runs 18 residues. Per the germline V gene, CDR1 is PRHDT and CDR2 is FYEKMQ (reference sequence).

Many counts were recorded for this clonotype. This chain uses TRBV20-1 with TRBJ1-2; D unclear. Germline CDR1 is DFQATT and CDR2 is SNEGSKA (reference sequence). V gave up 1 base and J gave up 6 bases, with 6 bases separating them. There are 11 residues in the CDR3. CDR3 bases: TGCAGTGCTAGAGGCCATGATGGCTACACCTTC. It specifies CSARGHDGYTF.

Many counts were recorded for this clonotype. The J gene is TRBJ2-5, the V gene TRBV20-1; 7 bases map to TRBD1. Germline V gene data show CDR1 as DFQATT and CDR2 as SNEGSKA (reference sequence). Trimming removed 7 bases from V and 2 bases from J; junction bases left unmatched: 10. CDR3 length: 14 residues. The CDR3 DNA reads TGCAGTGTCCAGCTACCGGGACAGCAAGAGACCCAGTACTTC. Encoded protein: CSVQLPGQQETQYF.

In its sample, this clonotype was seen once. A far bigger clonotype differs at one base, so this is likely a read error. CDR3 sequence (DNA): TGTGCCAGCAGCCAAGAATTAGCGGGGCACGGCGAGCAGTTCTTC. Translated, it gives CASSQELAGHGEQFF. The chain uses TRBV11-2 and TRBJ2-1, with 8 bases matching TRBD2. V dropped 5 bases and J dropped 10; count of bases not matched to a gene: 13. CDR1 is SGHAT, CDR2 FQNNGV, per germline. The CDR3 loop spans 15 amino acids.

This clonotype was observed many times. The V and J genes are TRBV9 and TRBJ2-1, with 7 bases lining up with TRBD2. This CDR3 has 16 amino acids. Per germline, CDR1 SGDLS and CDR2 YYNGEE. V trimming: 0 bases; J trimming: 5 bases; junction bases outside the gene matches: 8. The CDR3 nucleotides are TGTGCCAGCAGCGTAGTGGCGGGAGCAGGGAACAATGAGCAGTTCTTC. Amino acids: CASSVVAGAGNNEQFF. Full variable domain (rest looked up from reference TRBV9 and TRBJ2-1): DSGVTQTPKHLITATGQRVTLRCSPRSGDLSVYWYQQSLDQGLQFLIQYYNGEERAKGNILERFSAQQFPDLHSELNLSSLELGDSALYFCASSVVAGAGNNEQFFGPGTRLTVL.

The chain joins TRBV7-9 to TRBJ2-1; possibly TRBD2 for D (5 bases). The CDR3 runs 16 residues. The germline V and J ends were trimmed by 1 base and 0 bases, with 10 bases remaining between them. Germline-derived CDR1 and CDR2 are SEHNR and FQNEAQ (reference sequence). The CDR3 reads CASSLVAAGSYNEQFF. In nucleotides, the CDR3 is TGTGCCAGCAGCTTAGTAGCCGCGGGCTCCTACAATGAGCAGTTCTTC.

This clonotype was seen repeatedly, ten times or more. The chain combines TRBV29-1 with TRBJ2-3; D ambiguous. Trimming cost V 6 bases and J 4 bases, with 11 bases left between them. Per the germline V gene, CDR1 is SQVTM and CDR2 is ANQGSEA. This CDR3 spans 12 amino acids. CDR3 region: CSVIPRADTQYF. CDR3 DNA sequence: TGCAGCGTCATCCCCCGTGCAGATACGCAGTATTTT.

The chain combines TRBV12-3 or TRBV12-4 with TRBJ2-1; 14 nucleotides align to TRBD2. The CDR3 has 15 amino acids. Trimming cost V 6 bases and J 9 bases; bases outside gene matches: 7. The CDR3 nucleotides are TGTGCCAGCAGGGGGACTAGCGGGAGCGGCGGTGAGCAGTTCTTC. It specifies CASRGTSGSGGEQFF.

This clonotype has a count of ten or more. The V call is TRBV24-1, the J call TRBJ2-7, with TRBD1 matching 9 bases. This CDR3 spans 15 amino acids. Per germline, CDR1 KGHDR and CDR2 SFDVKD. The V and J ends lost 5 bases and 3 bases, in that order; junction bases with no gene match: 7. The CDR3: CATSATGGELYEQYF. The CDR3 coding sequence is TGTGCCACCAGTGCGACAGGGGGGGAACTCTACGAGCAGTACTTC.

This clonotype was seen many times. This rearrangement joins TRBV7-3 to TRBJ1-1; the match to TRBD1 covers 12 bases. This CDR3 comprises 19 residues. With 4 bases clipped from V and 3 bases from J, the junction kept 15 bases outside the gene matches. From germline, CDR1 is SGHTA and CDR2 FQGTGA. The DNA of the CDR3 is TGTGCCAGCAGCTCGGAGCCCGGGACAGGGGGCATCGGGGACACTGAAGCTTTCTTT. This codes for CASSSEPGTGGIGDTEAFF.

The chain joins TRBV12-3 or TRBV12-4 to TRBJ2-1; tentatively, D is TRBD2 (5 bases). V shed 2 bases and J shed 6 bases, with 11 bases lying between them. This CDR3 has 14 amino acids. In DNA form, the CDR3 reads TGTGCCAGCAGTTTAACGAAGAGGGTCAATGAGCAGTTCTTC. Its translation: CASSLTKRVNEQFF.

This clonotype came up many times. The chain combines TRBV3-1 with TRBJ2-5; 14 bases map to TRBD2. Trimming removed 4 bases from V and 4 bases from J; junction bases left unmatched: 8. Germline CDR1 LGHDT, CDR2 YNNKEL (reference sequence). The CDR3 length is 17 residues. Here the CDR3 DNA reads TGTGCCAGCAGCCGACCCCAGGGACTAGCGGGAGCAGAGACCCAGTACTTC. It codes for CASSRPQGLAGAETQYF.

In its sample, this clonotype was seen a few times. The rearrangement joins TRBV27 to TRBJ2-7, with TRBD1 as a possible D gene (5 bases). V lost 2 bases to trimming and J lost 2 bases, with 13 bases between them. Per germline, CDR1 MNHEY and CDR2 SMNVEV (reference sequence). CDR3 length: 15 residues. The DNA for the CDR3 is TGTGCCAGCAGTTTAAGTACAGGCGGCGCCTACGAGCAGTACTTC. Residues: CASSLSTGGAYEQYF.

This clonotype turned up a few times. The CDR3 DNA reads TGTGCCAGCAGAACTCGTGGAGGCAGGAGCCAAGAGACCCAGTACTTC. Translated, it gives CASRTRGGRSQETQYF. The V call is TRBV6-2 or TRBV6-3, the J call TRBJ2-5; D perhaps matches TRBD2 (5 bases). This CDR3 has 16 amino acids. The V end was cut by 6 bases, the J end by 1 base, with 18 bases between. Germline CDR1 is MNHEY and CDR2 is SVGEGT.

There are a few counts of this clonotype. The chain links TRBV10-1 to TRBJ2-2; D uncertain. The germline V gene has CDR1 WNHNN and CDR2 SYGVQD (reference sequence). CDR3 length: 15 amino acids. Trimming took 8 bases from V and 5 from J, leaving 18 bases between them. As DNA, the CDR3 is TGCGCCAGCGCTCCCCATAGGACCGGGACCGGGGAGCTGTTTTTT. It codes for CASAPHRTGTGELFF.

Turning to this clonotype: The conserved phenylalanine or tryptophan normally closing the CDR3 is absent here, so this likely arose from a read error. The chain has TRBV12-5 and TRBJ1-2; D call uncertain. This CDR3 comprises 14 residues. CDR1 is LGHNT, CDR2 FRNRAP, per germline. The V gene lost 0 bases and the J gene lost 4 bases, with 9 bases spanning the gap. CDR3 bases: TGTGCTAGTGGTTTGGTCGCAGAACCCTATGGCTACACCTCC. Amino acid sequence: CASGLVAEPYGYTS.

Remarks on this clonotype: Possible read error: a much larger clone is one base away. This rearrangement joins TRBV11-2 to TRBJ2-4, with D tentatively TRBD2 (7 bases). Germline V gives CDR1 SGHAT, CDR2 FQNNGV. This CDR3 spans 16 amino acids. The chain's CDR3 is CSSSLEGGAGENIQYF. In DNA form, the CDR3 reads TGTTCCAGCAGCTTAGAGGGGGGGGCGGGAGAAAACATTCAGTACTTC.

This clonotype was counted only a few times. The chain joins TRBV12-3 or TRBV12-4 to TRBJ2-7; the D gene is possibly TRBD2 (6 bases). This CDR3 comprises 11 residues. The V gene lost 5 bases and the J gene lost 9 bases, with 11 bases spanning the gap. CDR3 protein: CASSDGTRQYF. The CDR3 bases are TGTGCCAGCAGTGACGGGACTCGGCAGTACTTC.

This clonotype was counted at least ten times. The rearrangement uses TRBV3-1 and TRBJ2-1; no clear D. The V gene lost 4 bases and the J gene lost 0 bases, with 19 bases spanning the gap. The CDR3 is made up of 18 amino acids. CDR1 LGHDT and CDR2 YNNKEL come from the germline V gene (reference sequence). Here the CDR3 DNA reads TGTGCCAGCAGCCTAGAATTGCAGGTCGGAAGCTCCTACAATGAGCAGTTCTTC. Its protein product is CASSLELQVGSSYNEQFF.

In its sample, this clonotype was seen many times. This chain connects TRBV6-2 or TRBV6-3 to TRBJ2-1; 10 bases fit TRBD2. The CDR3 is made up of 17 amino acids. Trimming at V came to 6 bases and at J to 0 bases, leaving 8 bases not matched to a gene. CDR1 is MNHEY and CDR2 is SVGEGT in the germline V gene. The CDR3 region is CASRTERGGSSYNEQFF. In DNA, the CDR3 is TGTGCCAGCAGGACCGAGCGGGGGGGGAGCTCCTACAATGAGCAGTTCTTC.

This clonotype was seen a handful of times. The J gene is TRBJ1-5, the V gene TRBV20-1, with D uncertain. This CDR3 has 13 amino acids. Per germline, CDR1 DFQATT and CDR2 SNEGSKA (reference sequence). The V and J ends lost 1 base and 0 bases respectively, with 4 bases between them. The CDR3 DNA follows: TGCAGTGCTAGAGGACATAGCAATCAGCCCCAGCATTTT. This gives the protein CSARGHSNQPQHF.

This chain connects TRBV2 to TRBJ1-5; 7 bases match TRBD1. This CDR3 has 15 residues. V shed 3 bases, J shed 2 bases, and the junction held 4 bases outside the gene matches. Germline V CDR1 and CDR2: SNHLY, FYNNEI. The CDR3 DNA reads as TGTGCCAGCAGTGACGTTACAGGGGGCAATCAGCCCCAGCATTTT. It yields the protein CASSDVTGGNQPQHF. The variable domain in full, with the rest retrieved from reference TRBV2 and TRBJ1-5, is EPEVTQTPSHQVTQMGQEVILRCVPISNHLYFYWYRQILGQKVEFLVSFYNNEISEKSEIFDDQFSVERPDGSNFTLKIRSTKLEDSAMYFCASSDVTGGNQPQHFGDGTRLSIL.

This clonotype appeared many times. This chain links TRBV5-1 with TRBJ2-1; D is possibly TRBD1 or TRBD2 (6 bases each). This CDR3 spans 15 amino acids. V dropped 7 bases and J dropped 3 bases, with 17 bases sitting between them. Germline loops: CDR1 SGHRS, CDR2 YFSETQ. DNA for the CDR3: TGCGCCAGCTCGCCTATACGGGGGCTCTACAATGAGCAGTTCTTC. It specifies CASSPIRGLYNEQFF.